Sequencing of this T cell receptor beta chain was carried out in a study of blood T cell repertoires in COVID-19. Clones were read by immunoSEQ multiplex PCR, and TCRdb kept only the in-frame ones, dropping some. This sample has approximately 250,000 clones, with over 75% found just once. The CDR3 consists of 17 residues. CDR1 and CDR2 from the germline V gene are MNHNS and SASEGT. With 3 bases removed from V and 6 bases from J, the gap between germline ends came to 18 bases. Individuals aged about 18 to 89 years were recruited from roughly 22 US areas. Cohort 3 recovered donors had two negative PCRs, clearance, or symptom resolution.

The TCR originated in a woman in her twenties or thirties who had recovered from COVID-19. Material: PBMCs or T cells enriched from blood (not recorded which). The J gene is TRBJ1-6, the V gene TRBV6-1; D remains ambiguous. CDR3 nucleotide sequence: TGTGCCAGCAGTGAGGAGGACCCCAACTGGGCTAATTCACCCCTCCACTTT. Protein: CASSEEDPNWANSPLHF.